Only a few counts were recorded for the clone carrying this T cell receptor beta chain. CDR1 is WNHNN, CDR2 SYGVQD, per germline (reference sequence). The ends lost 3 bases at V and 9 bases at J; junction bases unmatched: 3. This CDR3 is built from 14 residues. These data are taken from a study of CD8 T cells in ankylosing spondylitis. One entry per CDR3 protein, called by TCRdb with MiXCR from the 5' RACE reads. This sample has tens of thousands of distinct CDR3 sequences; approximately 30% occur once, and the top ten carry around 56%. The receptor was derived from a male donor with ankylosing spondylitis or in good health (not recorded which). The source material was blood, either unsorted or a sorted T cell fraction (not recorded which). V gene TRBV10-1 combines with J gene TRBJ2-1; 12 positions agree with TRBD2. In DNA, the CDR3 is TGCGCCAGCAGTGATCCTAGCGGGAGGGGTGAGCAGTTCTTC. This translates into CASSDPSGRGEQFF.